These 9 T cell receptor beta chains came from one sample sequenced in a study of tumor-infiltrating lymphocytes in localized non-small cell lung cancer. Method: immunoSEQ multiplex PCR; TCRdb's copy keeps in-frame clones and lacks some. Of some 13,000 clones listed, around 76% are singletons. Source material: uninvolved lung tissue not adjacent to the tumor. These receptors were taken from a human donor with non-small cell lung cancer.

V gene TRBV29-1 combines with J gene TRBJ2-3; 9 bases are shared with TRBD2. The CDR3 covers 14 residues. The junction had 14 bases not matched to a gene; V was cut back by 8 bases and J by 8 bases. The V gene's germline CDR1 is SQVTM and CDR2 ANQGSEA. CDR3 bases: TGCAGCACCCTCCTGCGGGAGGGCGGGAGTACGCAGTATTTT. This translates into CSTLLREGGSTQYF.

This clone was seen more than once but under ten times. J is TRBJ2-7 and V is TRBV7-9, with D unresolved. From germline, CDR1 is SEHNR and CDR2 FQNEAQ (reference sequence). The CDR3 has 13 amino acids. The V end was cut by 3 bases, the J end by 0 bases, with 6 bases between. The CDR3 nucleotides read TGTGCCAGCAGCTTCGACACCTCCTACGAGCAGTACTTC. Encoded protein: CASSFDTSYEQYF. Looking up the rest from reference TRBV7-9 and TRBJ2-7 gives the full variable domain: DTGVSQNPRHKITKRGQNVTFRCDPISEHNRLYWYRQTLGQGPEFLTYFQNEAQLEKSRLLSDRFSAERPKGSFSTLEIQRTEQGDSAMYLCASSFDTSYEQYFGPGTRLTVT.

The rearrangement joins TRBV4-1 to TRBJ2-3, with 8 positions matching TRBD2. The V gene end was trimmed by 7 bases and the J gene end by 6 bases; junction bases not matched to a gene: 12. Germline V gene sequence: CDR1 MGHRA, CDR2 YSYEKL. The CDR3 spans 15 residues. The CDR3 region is CASTSGTRRGDTQYF. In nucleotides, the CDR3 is TGCGCCAGCACTTCCGGGACTAGAAGAGGTGATACGCAGTATTTT.

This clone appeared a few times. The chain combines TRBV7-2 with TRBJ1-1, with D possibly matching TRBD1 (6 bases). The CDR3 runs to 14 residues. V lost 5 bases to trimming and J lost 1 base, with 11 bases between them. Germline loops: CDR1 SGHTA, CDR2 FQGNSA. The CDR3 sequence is CASSEQGSNTEAFF. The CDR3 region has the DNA TGTGCCAGCAGCGAACAGGGATCGAACACTGAAGCTTTCTTT. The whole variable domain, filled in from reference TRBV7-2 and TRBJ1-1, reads GAGVSQSPSNKVTEKGKDVELRCDPISGHTALYWYRQSLGQGLEFLIYFQGNSAPDKSGLPSDRFSAERTGGSVSTLTIQRTQQEDSAVYLCASSEQGSNTEAFFGQGTRLTVV.

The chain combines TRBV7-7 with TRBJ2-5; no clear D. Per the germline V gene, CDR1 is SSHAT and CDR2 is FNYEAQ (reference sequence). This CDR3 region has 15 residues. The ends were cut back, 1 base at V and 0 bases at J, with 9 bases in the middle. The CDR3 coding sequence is TGTGCCAGCAGCTTAGAGACAACTCACCAAGAGACCCAGTACTTC. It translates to CASSLETTHQETQYF.

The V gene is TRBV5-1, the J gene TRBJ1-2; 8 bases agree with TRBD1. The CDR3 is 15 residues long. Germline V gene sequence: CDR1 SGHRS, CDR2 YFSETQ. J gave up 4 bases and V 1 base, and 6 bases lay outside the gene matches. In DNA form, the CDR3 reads TGCGCCAGCAGCTTGTCCGGGACAGGTGGCTATGGCTACACCTTC. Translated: CASSLSGTGGYGYTF.

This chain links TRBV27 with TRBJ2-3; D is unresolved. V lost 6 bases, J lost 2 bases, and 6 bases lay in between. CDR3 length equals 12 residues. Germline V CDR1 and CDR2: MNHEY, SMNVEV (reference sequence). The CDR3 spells CASRVNTDTQYF. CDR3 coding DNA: TGTGCCAGCAGGGTTAACACAGATACGCAGTATTTT.

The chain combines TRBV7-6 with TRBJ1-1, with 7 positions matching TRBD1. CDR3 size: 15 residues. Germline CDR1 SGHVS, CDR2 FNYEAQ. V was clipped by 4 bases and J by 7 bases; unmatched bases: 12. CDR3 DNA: TGTGCCAGCAGCTACGAACCGGGACAGTCATTTGAAGCTTTCTTT. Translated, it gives CASSYEPGQSFEAFF.

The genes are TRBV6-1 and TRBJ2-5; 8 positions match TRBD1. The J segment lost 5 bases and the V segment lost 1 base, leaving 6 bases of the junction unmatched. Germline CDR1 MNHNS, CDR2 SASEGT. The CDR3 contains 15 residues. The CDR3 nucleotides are TGTGCCAGCAGTGAAGTTCGGACAGGGCTGGAGACCCAGTACTTC. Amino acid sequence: CASSEVRTGLETQYF.